This T cell receptor beta chain was recovered during a study of Ad26.COV2.S vaccination and SARS-CoV-2 variants. Whole-study context: Intramuscularly, Ad26.COV2.S was given either once or twice, 56 days apart.

The data were produced by immunoSEQ multiplex PCR, yet TCRdb's version contains in-frame clones alone and is incomplete. The data hold hundreds of thousands of clones, with around 86% observed a single time. As to treatment: roughly 19 received Ad26.COV2.S at low or high dose, single or two shots; 5 received placebo; per-sample allocation not given. The study sampled participants on day 63 after the first vaccine or placebo injection. This clonotype was obtained from a person between 18 and 65 years old who received the Ad26.COV2.S COVID-19 vaccine or a placebo. This specimen was peripheral blood, taken in a trial of Ad26.COV2.S vaccine versus placebo.

The CDR3 loop reads CASSYRDLGEDTQYF. The CDR3 DNA reads as TGTGCCAGCAGCTACCGGGACCTGGGTGAAGATACGCAGTATTTT. The chain employs TRBV5-6 and TRBJ2-3, with D perhaps being TRBD1 or TRBD2 (5 bases each). The V end was cut by 3 bases, the J end by 5 bases, with 16 bases between. The CDR3 contains 15 residues. Per germline, CDR1 SGHDT and CDR2 YYEEEE.